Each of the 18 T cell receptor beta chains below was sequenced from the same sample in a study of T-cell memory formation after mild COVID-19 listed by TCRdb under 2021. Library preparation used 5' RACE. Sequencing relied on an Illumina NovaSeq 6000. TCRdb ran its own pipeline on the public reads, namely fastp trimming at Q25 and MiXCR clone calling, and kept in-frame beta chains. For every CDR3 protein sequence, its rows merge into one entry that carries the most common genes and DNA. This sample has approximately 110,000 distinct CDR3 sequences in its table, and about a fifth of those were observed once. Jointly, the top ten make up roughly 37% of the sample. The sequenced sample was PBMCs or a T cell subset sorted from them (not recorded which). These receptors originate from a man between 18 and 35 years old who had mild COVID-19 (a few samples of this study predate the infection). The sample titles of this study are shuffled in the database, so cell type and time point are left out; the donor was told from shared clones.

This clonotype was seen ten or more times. This CDR3 is CASSQQTLPTEAFF. As DNA, the CDR3 is TGCGCCAGCAGCCAACAAACCCTCCCGACTGAAGCTTTCTTT. This rearrangement joins TRBV4-1 to TRBJ1-1; D ambiguous. The CDR3 has 14 residues. V was pared by 2 bases and J by 5 bases, with 12 bases between. Per germline, CDR1 MGHRA and CDR2 YSYEKL.

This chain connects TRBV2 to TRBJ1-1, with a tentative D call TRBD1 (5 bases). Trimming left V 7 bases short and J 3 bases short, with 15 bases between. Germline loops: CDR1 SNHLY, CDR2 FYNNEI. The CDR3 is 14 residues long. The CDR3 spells CASTRGERDTEAFF. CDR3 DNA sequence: TGTGCCAGCACCCGGGGGGAGAGGGACACTGAAGCTTTCTTT.

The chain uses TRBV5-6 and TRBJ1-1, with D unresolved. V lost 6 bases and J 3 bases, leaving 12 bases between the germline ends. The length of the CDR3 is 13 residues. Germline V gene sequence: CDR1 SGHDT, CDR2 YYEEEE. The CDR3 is CASTGGGYTEAFF. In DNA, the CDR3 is TGTGCCAGCACCGGAGGCGGGTACACTGAAGCTTTCTTT.

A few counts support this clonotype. The CDR3 nucleotides read TGTGCCAGCAGCCACCCTGGACAGGGATGGGGTGAAGCTTTCTTT. Its translation is CASSHPGQGWGEAFF. V usage is TRBV11-2 and J usage is TRBJ1-1, with TRBD1 matching over 8 bases. The J segment lost 7 bases and the V segment lost 5 bases, leaving 12 bases of the junction unmatched. Per germline, CDR1 SGHAT and CDR2 FQNNGV. This CDR3 spans 15 amino acids.

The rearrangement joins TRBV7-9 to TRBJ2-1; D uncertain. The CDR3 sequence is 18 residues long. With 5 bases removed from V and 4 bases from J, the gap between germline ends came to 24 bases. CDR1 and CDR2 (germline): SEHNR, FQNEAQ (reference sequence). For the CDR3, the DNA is TGTGCCAGCAGCCCAAAGCCGGACCTGGGGTTAGGGTACAATGAGCAGTTCTTC. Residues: CASSPKPDLGLGYNEQFF.

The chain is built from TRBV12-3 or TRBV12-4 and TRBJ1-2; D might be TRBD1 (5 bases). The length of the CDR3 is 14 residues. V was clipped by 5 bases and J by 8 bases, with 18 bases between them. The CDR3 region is CASSAQIGDRGYTF. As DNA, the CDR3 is TGTGCCAGCAGTGCTCAGATAGGGGATAGAGGCTACACCTTC.

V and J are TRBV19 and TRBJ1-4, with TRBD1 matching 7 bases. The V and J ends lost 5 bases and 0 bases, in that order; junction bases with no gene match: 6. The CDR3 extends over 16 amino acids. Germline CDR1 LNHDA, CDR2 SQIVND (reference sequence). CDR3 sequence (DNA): TGTGCCAGTAGTTCGGAAACAGGGGCAACTAATGAAAAACTGTTTTTT. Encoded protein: CASSSETGATNEKLFF.

This CDR3 is CASSLAATLVNTEAFF. DNA of the CDR3: TGTGCCAGCAGCTTAGCCGCGACACTCGTGAACACTGAAGCTTTCTTT. This chain links TRBV7-2 with TRBJ1-1; D call uncertain. Trimming stripped 0 bases from V and 0 bases from J, with 11 bases between. The germline V gene has CDR1 SGHTA and CDR2 FQGNSA. This CDR3 is 16 amino acids long.

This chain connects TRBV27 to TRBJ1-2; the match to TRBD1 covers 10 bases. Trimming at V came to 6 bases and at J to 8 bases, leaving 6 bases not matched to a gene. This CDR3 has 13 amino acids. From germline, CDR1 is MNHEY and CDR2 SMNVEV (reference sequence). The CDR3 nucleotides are TGTGCCAGCAGCCCCGGGACAGGGGTAGGCTACACCTTC. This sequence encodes CASSPGTGVGYTF.

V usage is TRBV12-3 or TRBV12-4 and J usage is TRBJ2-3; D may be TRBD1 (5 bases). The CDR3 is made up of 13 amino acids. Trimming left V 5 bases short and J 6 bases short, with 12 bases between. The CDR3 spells CASSPSGLDTQYF. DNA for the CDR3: TGTGCCAGCAGTCCCTCAGGGCTGGATACGCAGTATTTT.

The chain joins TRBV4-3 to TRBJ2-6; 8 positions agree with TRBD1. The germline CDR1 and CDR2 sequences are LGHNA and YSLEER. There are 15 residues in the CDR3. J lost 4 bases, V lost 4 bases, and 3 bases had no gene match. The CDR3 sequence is CASSRYRGGANVLTF. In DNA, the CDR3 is TGCGCCAGCAGCCGGTACAGGGGGGGGGCCAACGTCCTGACTTTC.

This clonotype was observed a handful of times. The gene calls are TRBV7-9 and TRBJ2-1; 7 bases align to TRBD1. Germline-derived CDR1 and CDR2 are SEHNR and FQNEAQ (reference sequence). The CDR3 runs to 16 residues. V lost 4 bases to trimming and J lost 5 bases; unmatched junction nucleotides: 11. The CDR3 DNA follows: TGTGCCAGCAGCTACCCATCGGGACAGCCAGACAATGAGCAGTTCTTC. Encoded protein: CASSYPSGQPDNEQFF.

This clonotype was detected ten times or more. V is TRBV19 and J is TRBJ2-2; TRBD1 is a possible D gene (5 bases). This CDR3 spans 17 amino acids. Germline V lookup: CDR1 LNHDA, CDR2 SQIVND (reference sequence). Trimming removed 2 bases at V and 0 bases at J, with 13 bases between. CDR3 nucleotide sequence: TGTGCCAGTAGTATACCGACAGCTGACCCGAACACCGGGGAGCTGTTTTTT. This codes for CASSIPTADPNTGELFF.

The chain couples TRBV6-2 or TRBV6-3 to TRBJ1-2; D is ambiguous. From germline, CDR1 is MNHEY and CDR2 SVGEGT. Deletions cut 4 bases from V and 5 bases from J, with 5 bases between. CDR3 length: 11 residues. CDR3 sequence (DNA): TGTGCCAGCAGTTTGGCGTATGGCTACACCTTC. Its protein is CASSLAYGYTF.

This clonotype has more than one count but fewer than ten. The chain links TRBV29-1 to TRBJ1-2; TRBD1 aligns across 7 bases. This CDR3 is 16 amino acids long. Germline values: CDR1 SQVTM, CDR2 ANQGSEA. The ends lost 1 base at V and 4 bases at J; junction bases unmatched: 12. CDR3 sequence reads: CSVEAFERDSLYGYTF. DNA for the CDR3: TGCAGCGTTGAAGCCTTCGAGAGGGACAGCCTCTATGGCTACACCTTC.

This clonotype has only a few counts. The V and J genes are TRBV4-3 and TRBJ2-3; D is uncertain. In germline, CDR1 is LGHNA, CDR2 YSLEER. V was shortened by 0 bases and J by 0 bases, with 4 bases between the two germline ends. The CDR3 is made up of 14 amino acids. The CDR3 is CASSQEDSTDTQYF. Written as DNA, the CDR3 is TGCGCCAGCAGCCAAGAGGACAGCACAGATACGCAGTATTTT.

CDR3 in DNA: TGTGCCAGCAGTGGGCCCGGGACACGATCCTACGAGCAGTACTTC. Encoded protein: CASSGPGTRSYEQYF. The chain is built from TRBV6-2 or TRBV6-3 and TRBJ2-7; perhaps TRBD1 as D (6 bases). The germline gives CDR1 MNHEY, CDR2 SVGEGT. There are 15 residues in the CDR3. Trimming removed 5 bases at V and 1 base at J, with 15 bases between.

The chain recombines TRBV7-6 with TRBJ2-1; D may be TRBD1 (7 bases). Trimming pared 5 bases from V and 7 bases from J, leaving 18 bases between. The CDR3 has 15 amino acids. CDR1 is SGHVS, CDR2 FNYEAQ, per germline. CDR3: CASSPGAAGGNEQFF. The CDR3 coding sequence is TGTGCCAGCAGCCCCGGGGCGGCAGGGGGGAATGAGCAGTTCTTC.